Only a few counts were recorded for the clone carrying this TCR beta chain. This sample stems from a study of blood T cell repertoires in COVID-19. In the study overall: Both acute and convalescent COVID-19 samples were obtained from the United States, Italy and Spain.

Trimming cost V 5 bases and J 1 base; bases outside gene matches: 4. The germline gives CDR1 LNHNV, CDR2 YYDKDF (reference sequence). The CDR3 runs to 14 residues. Produced via immunoSEQ multiplex PCR; TCRdb's table is partial and in-frame only. The sample has approximately 110,000 clones, 80% to 95% seen once. This chain joins TRBV15 and TRBJ1-1; TRBD1 agrees at 7 bases. The clonotype was recovered from a man between 50 and 59 years old with COVID-19, enrolled during active disease. The specimen sequenced was peripheral blood. CDR3 sequence reads: CATSLHRGNTEAFF. The DNA of the CDR3 is TGTGCCACCAGCTTGCACAGGGGGAACACTGAAGCTTTCTTT.